The 23 T cell receptor beta chains below come from one sample, sequenced in a study of beta chain features in type 1 diabetes. Study-wide findings and caveats: Shorter TCRB CDR3s, moderately but significantly so, were found in Type 1 diabetes patients in all four CD4+ subsets.

Of the isolated RNA, all was reverse transcribed, and so the sequenced material was expressed TCRB transcripts. The repertoire was sequenced with immunoSEQ multiplex PCR; TCRdb's copy has only in-frame clones and lacks some. This table has roughly 250,000 clones, approximately 20% appearing once. Antigens of these TCRs are unknown. The sequencing sample was made of naive CD4+ T cells from blood. Receptors were obtained from a middle-aged woman with type 1 diabetes.

This clone was observed a few times. The chain couples TRBV28 to TRBJ1-4; 9 nucleotides agree with TRBD1. With V trimmed by 8 bases and J by 8 bases, 3 bases remained unmatched. CDR3 size: 12 residues. CDR1 MDHEN and CDR2 SYDVKM come from the germline V gene. Here the CDR3 DNA reads TGTGCCAGCGGGACAGGGCACGAAAAACTGTTTTTT. Its translation: CASGTGHEKLFF.

This clone was picked up a small number of times. V and J are TRBV13 and TRBJ2-7, with a weak D call TRBD2 (7 bases). V lost 5 bases, J lost 3 bases, and 11 bases lay in between. This CDR3 is 13 amino acids long. Per germline, CDR1 PRHDT and CDR2 FYEKMQ (reference sequence). The CDR3: CASSGGASYEQYF. The CDR3 nucleotides are TGTGCCAGCAGCGGGGGGGCTAGCTACGAGCAGTACTTC.

This sequence joins TRBV29-1 and TRBJ1-3, with D uncertain. Trimming pared 4 bases from V and 8 bases from J, leaving 15 bases between. The CDR3 length is 13 residues. Germline assignment: CDR1 SQVTM and CDR2 ANQGSEA. The CDR3 spells CSVVRRLGDTIYF. CDR3 nucleotide sequence: TGCAGCGTTGTCCGCAGACTCGGGGACACCATATATTTT.

A word on this clone: Other nucleotide sequences in the sample specify the same CDR3. The rearrangement joins TRBV7-9 to TRBJ1-5; 7 bases line up with TRBD1. CDR1 and CDR2 (germline): SEHNR, FQNEAQ (reference sequence). The CDR3 is 15 residues long. Trimming at V came to 3 bases and at J to 4 bases, leaving 6 bases not matched to a gene. CDR3 DNA: TGTGCCAGCAGCTTGGCCGGGACAGATAATCAGCCCCAGCATTTT. Translated, it gives CASSLAGTDNQPQHF.

This clone was picked up a small number of times. The DNA for the CDR3 is TGTGCCAGCACTATTGTGGGGAGGGGTGTAGGAGGCTACACCTTC. Translation: CASTIVGRGVGGYTF. The chain employs TRBV2 and TRBJ1-2; a weak D match, TRBD1 (5 bases). Germline lookup yields CDR1 SNHLY and CDR2 FYNNEI. V gave up 7 bases and J gave up 8 bases, with 23 bases separating them. The CDR3 is 15 amino acids.

This clone has only a few counts. The rearrangement uses TRBV4-3 and TRBJ2-5, with TRBD2 matching over 7 bases. After removal of 0 bases from V and 4 bases from J, the junction contained 5 bases not matched to a gene. Germline V gives CDR1 LGHNA, CDR2 YSLEER. The CDR3 is 15 amino acids. The CDR3 loop reads CASSQEAGSGETQYF. The CDR3 nucleotides read TGCGCCAGCAGCCAAGAAGCGGGGTCTGGAGAGACCCAGTACTTC.

This clone was seen a handful of times. The J gene is TRBJ1-2, the V gene TRBV4-1; TRBD1 matches 7 bases. The CDR3 consists of 17 residues. CDR1 and CDR2 (germline): MGHRA, YSYEKL. V was clipped by 0 bases and J by 1 base; unmatched bases: 8. CDR3 bases: TGCGCCAGCAGCCAAGATGTCGGGGACAGCATTAACTATGGCTACACCTTC. It codes for CASSQDVGDSINYGYTF.

The chain carries TRBV10-3 and TRBJ2-7, with 10 nucleotides matching TRBD2. Germline CDR1 and CDR2: ENHRY and SYGVKD. The CDR3 spans 14 residues. J gave up 1 base and V 10 bases, and 7 bases lay outside the gene matches. CDR3 protein: CATSRTSGSYEQYF. The CDR3 nucleotides read TGTGCCACCTCCCGGACTAGCGGATCCTACGAGCAGTACTTC.

For the CDR3, the DNA is TGTGCCAGCAGCTCCCTCGTATTTTCTAGCACAGATACGCAGTATTTT. Amino acid sequence: CASSSLVFSSTDTQYF. The V gene is TRBV7-9, the J gene TRBJ2-3; D unclear. The CDR3 consists of 16 residues. In germline, CDR1 is SEHNR, CDR2 FQNEAQ (reference sequence). V lost 4 bases, J lost 0 bases, and 14 bases lay in between.

The chain links TRBV5-1 to TRBJ2-7, with a possible D match to TRBD1 (6 bases). Germline CDR1 and CDR2: SGHRS and YFSETQ. This CDR3 comprises 13 residues. V lost 4 bases and J lost 5, with 13 bases in between. This CDR3 reads CASSLRDNHEQYF. The CDR3 DNA is TGCGCCAGCAGCCTCCGGGACAACCACGAGCAGTACTTC.

In this sample, this clone turned up once. V usage is TRBV5-4 and J usage is TRBJ2-7; D possibly corresponds to TRBD2 (6 bases). This CDR3 comprises 13 residues. Per germline, CDR1 SGHNT and CDR2 YYREEE (reference sequence). V lost 3 bases to trimming and J lost 6 bases, with 13 bases between them. The DNA of the CDR3 is TGTGCCAGCAGCTCGGGGAGGTCGGGCGAGCAGTACTTC. This encodes CASSSGRSGEQYF. Supplemented by reference TRBV5-4 and TRBJ2-7, the full variable domain reads ETGVTQSPTHLIKTRGQQVTLRCSSQSGHNTVSWYQQALGQGPQFIFQYYREEENGRGNFPPRFSGLQFPNYSSELNVNALELDDSALYLCASSSGRSGEQYFGPGTRLTVT.

This clone was recorded a few times. This sequence joins TRBV5-1 and TRBJ1-1, with 7 bases fitting TRBD1. V lost 0 bases to trimming and J lost 7 bases; unmatched junction nucleotides: 3. Germline CDR1 is SGHRS and CDR2 is YFSETQ. The CDR3 has 13 residues. The CDR3 region has the DNA TGCGCCAGCAGCTTGGCCAGGGGGTATGAAGCTTTCTTT. Translation: CASSLARGYEAFF.

The chain employs TRBV28 and TRBJ2-1; D is ambiguous. V was trimmed by 2 bases and J by 6 bases, leaving 14 bases between them. This CDR3 contains 15 residues. Germline loops: CDR1 MDHEN, CDR2 SYDVKM. The CDR3 region has the DNA TGTGCCAGCAGTTTAGCAGGTGTGTCGTTCAATGAGCAGTTCTTC. Its protein is CASSLAGVSFNEQFF. Combining the CDR3 with reference TRBV28 and TRBJ2-1 gives the whole variable domain DVKVTQSSRYLVKRTGEKVFLECVQDMDHENMFWYRQDPGLGLRLIYFSYDVKMKEKGDIPEGYSVSREKKERFSLILESASTNQTSMYLCASSLAGVSFNEQFFGPGTRLTVL.

This clone was counted ten times or more. This chain joins TRBV23-1 and TRBJ2-1; TRBD2 agrees at 15 bases. TRBV23-1 is an ORF; its function is uncertain. The junction had 9 bases not matched to a gene; V was cut back by 7 bases and J by 11 bases. The CDR3 is 15 amino acids. In nucleotides, the CDR3 is TGCGCCAGCAATGGGACTAGCGGGGGGCATGGAAAGCAGTTCTTC. Its protein product is CASNGTSGGHGKQFF.

Concerning this clone: Within the sample, other DNA sequences also encode this same CDR3. The V and J genes are TRBV5-1 and TRBJ1-2; 7 bases are shared with TRBD1. The CDR3 consists of 14 residues. Germline CDR1 SGHRS, CDR2 YFSETQ. Trimming cost V 3 bases and J 0 bases; bases outside gene matches: 2. For the CDR3, the DNA is TGCGCCAGCAGCTCAGGACAGGCTAACTATGGCTACACCTTC. Protein: CASSSGQANYGYTF. The variable domain in full, completed from reference TRBV5-1 and TRBJ1-2, reads KAGVTQTPRYLIKTRGQQVTLSCSPISGHRSVSWYQQTPGQGLQFLFEYFSETQRNKGNFPGRFSGRQFSNSRSEMNVSTLELGDSALYLCASSSGQANYGYTFGSGTRLTVV.

This clone has more than one count but fewer than ten. This sequence joins TRBV9 and TRBJ2-4; D is possibly TRBD1 (6 bases). The CDR3 has 14 amino acids. V was cut by 3 bases and J by 2 bases, with 9 bases left in between. CDR1 is SGDLS, CDR2 YYNGEE, per germline. The CDR3 region has the DNA TGTGCCAGCAGCGCGGACAGCTCCAAAAACATTCAGTACTTC. Its protein is CASSADSSKNIQYF.

This clone has more than one count but fewer than ten. The chain carries TRBV5-1 and TRBJ2-3, with TRBD2 identical over 8 bases. The CDR3 contains 15 residues. V lost 0 bases, J lost 6 bases, and 6 bases stayed unmatched. CDR1 and CDR2 from the germline V gene are SGHRS and YFSETQ. CDR3 bases: TGCGCCAGCAGCTTGGGTCGAGCGGGAGAGGATACGCAGTATTTT. Translated, it gives CASSLGRAGEDTQYF.

This clone was observed a few times. The gene calls are TRBV4-2 and TRBJ1-6, with D maybe TRBD1 (5 bases). CDR1 and CDR2 (germline): LGHNA, YNFKEQ. This CDR3 has 15 residues. Trimming took 3 bases from V and 10 from J, leaving 16 bases between them. The CDR3 nucleotides read TGTGCCAGCAGCCAGTACTGGGGGGGGACCTCACCCCTCCACTTT. Its translation: CASSQYWGGTSPLHF.

This sequence joins TRBV5-1 and TRBJ2-1; D not resolved. CDR3 length equals 14 residues. V lost 1 base and J lost 4, with 9 bases in between. Germline-derived CDR1 and CDR2 are SGHRS and YFSETQ. CDR3 residues: CASSLTGPYNEQFF. CDR3 sequence (DNA): TGCGCCAGCAGCTTGACGGGTCCGTACAATGAGCAGTTCTTC.

This clone was seen only a few times. This chain uses TRBV28 with TRBJ2-4, with 8 bases identical to TRBD1. This CDR3 has 14 amino acids. The V gene end was trimmed by 3 bases and the J gene end by 10 bases; junction bases not matched to a gene: 8. Germline V gene sequence: CDR1 MDHEN, CDR2 SYDVKM. The CDR3 reads CASSFTDREGIQYF. The CDR3 coding sequence is TGTGCCAGCAGTTTCACGGACAGGGAAGGGATTCAGTACTTC.

This clone was seen only a few times. This chain joins TRBV6-5 and TRBJ2-5; 9 nucleotides line up with TRBD1. Germline trimming cut 0 bases from V and 4 bases from J; bases unmatched to any gene: 6. Germline values: CDR1 MNHEY, CDR2 SVGAGI. This CDR3 spans 16 amino acids. CDR3 loop: CASSYSGQGIGETQYF. CDR3 coding DNA: TGTGCCAGCAGTTACTCGGGACAGGGTATCGGAGAGACCCAGTACTTC.

The CDR3 sequence is CASSQALTDTQYF. As DNA, the CDR3 is TGCGCCAGCAGCCAAGCCTTAACAGATACGCAGTATTTT. The chain links TRBV4-3 to TRBJ2-3; unclear D gene. This CDR3 is built from 13 residues. CDR1 is LGHNA, CDR2 YSLEER, per germline. Trimming left V 1 base short and J 3 bases short, with 5 bases between.

The CDR3 sequence: CASSYSGTSGNEQFF. DNA for the CDR3: TGTGCCAGCAGTTACTCCGGGACTAGCGGCAATGAGCAGTTCTTC. This chain links TRBV6-5 with TRBJ2-1, with 11 bases matching TRBD2. The V and J ends lost 0 bases and 6 bases, in that order; junction bases with no gene match: 1. This CDR3 contains 15 residues. Germline V gene sequence: CDR1 MNHEY, CDR2 SVGAGI.